One and the same sample provided the 27 T cell receptor beta chains below, sequenced in a study of identical twins. TCRdb reanalysed the 5' RACE reads using MiXCR and keeps one entry per CDR3 protein. Of approximately 590,000 distinct CDR3 sequences listed, 9.6% are singletons. This sample was shared with a second study, whose subject was yellow fever vaccine responses in identical twins.

Sequenced material: PBMCs. These receptors came from a woman younger than 30 in good health.

This clonotype was found a few times. The chain is built from TRBV12-3 or TRBV12-4 and TRBJ1-1; D remains ambiguous. Trimming left V 7 bases short and J 8 bases short, with 14 bases between. This CDR3 has 12 amino acids. CDR3 coding DNA: TGTGCCAGCACCAGACTCCGGGAGGAAGCTTTCTTT. Translated, it gives CASTRLREEAFF.

This sequence joins TRBV12-3 or TRBV12-4 and TRBJ2-2; the D gene could be TRBD1 or TRBD2 (5 bases each). This CDR3 is built from 14 residues. V lost 4 bases and J lost 5, with 11 bases in between. CDR3 amino acids: CASSSGLGTGELFF. CDR3 DNA: TGTGCCAGCAGTTCGGGGCTCGGGACCGGGGAGCTGTTTTTT.

The rearrangement uses TRBV5-6 and TRBJ2-1, with 9 bases fitting TRBD2. Trimming at V came to 2 bases and at J to 5 bases, leaving 5 bases not matched to a gene. CDR3 length: 15 residues. Germline loops: CDR1 SGHDT, CDR2 YYEEEE. The CDR3 protein is CASSFRLAEHNEQFF. The CDR3 DNA reads as TGTGCCAGCAGCTTTCGACTAGCGGAGCACAATGAGCAGTTCTTC.

This clonotype appeared many times. The chain recombines TRBV12-3 or TRBV12-4 with TRBJ2-5, with 7 nucleotides matching TRBD1. This CDR3 has 12 residues. V trimming: 6 bases; J trimming: 3 bases; junction bases outside the gene matches: 1. Here the CDR3 reads CASSQGEETQYF. In DNA, the CDR3 is TGTGCCAGCAGCCAGGGGGAAGAGACCCAGTACTTC.

The chain couples TRBV2 to TRBJ2-6; D unresolved. Trimming cost V 7 bases and J 0 bases, with 4 bases left between them. CDR3 length: 13 residues. Germline-derived CDR1 and CDR2 are SNHLY and FYNNEI. CDR3 loop: CASITSGANVLTF. CDR3 nucleotides: TGTGCCAGCATTACCTCTGGGGCCAACGTCCTGACTTTC.

This clonotype was seen only a few times. In DNA form, the CDR3 reads TGCAGTGCCCTGACACTTACAAACACTGAAGCTTTCTTT. Its protein product is CSALTLTNTEAFF. This chain links TRBV20-1 with TRBJ1-1; no definite D call. This CDR3 has 13 residues. Trimming left V 6 bases short and J 2 bases short, with 13 bases between. CDR1 and CDR2 from the germline V gene are DFQATT and SNEGSKA (reference sequence).

The rearrangement joins TRBV29-1 to TRBJ1-1; no definite D call. This CDR3 region has 12 residues. Germline loops: CDR1 SQVTM, CDR2 ANQGSEA. V lost 6 bases and J lost 3, with 11 bases in between. CDR3 nucleotides: TGCAGCGTCGCACCCGGGGACACTGAAGCTTTCTTT. Translation: CSVAPGDTEAFF.

V is TRBV6-5 and J is TRBJ2-3, with no clear D. The germline V and J ends were trimmed by 4 bases and 4 bases, with 9 bases remaining between them. Germline-derived CDR1 and CDR2 are MNHEY and SVGAGI. The CDR3 has 13 amino acids. DNA of the CDR3: TGTGCCAGCAGTTCCACGCTCCCAGATACGCAGTATTTT. The encoded protein is CASSSTLPDTQYF.

The chain carries TRBV12-3 or TRBV12-4 and TRBJ2-2, with a possible D match to TRBD2 (6 bases). V was trimmed by 0 bases and J by 7 bases, leaving 12 bases between them. The CDR3 loop spans 15 amino acids. CDR3 residues: CASSLAFDGGGELFF. The CDR3 coding sequence is TGTGCCAGCAGTTTAGCGTTCGACGGGGGCGGGGAGCTGTTTTTT.

The V gene is TRBV18, the J gene TRBJ2-2; possibly TRBD2 for D (5 bases). In germline, CDR1 is KGHSH, CDR2 LQKENI. The CDR3 totals 18 residues. Trimming took off 6 bases at V and 0 bases at J, with 20 bases between the two ends. CDR3 nucleotide sequence: TGTGCCAGCTCCTCCTTGACCCCCTCAGCGGCGAACACCGGGGAGCTGTTTTTT. This sequence encodes CASSSLTPSAANTGELFF.

This clonotype was counted ten times or more. The chain employs TRBV24-1 and TRBJ2-3; D call uncertain. The V end was cut by 5 bases, the J end by 0 bases, with 8 bases between. The CDR3 consists of 14 residues. Germline loops: CDR1 KGHDR, CDR2 SFDVKD. The CDR3 DNA reads as TGTGCCACCAGTGGCATCGACAGCACAGATACGCAGTATTTT. Encoded protein: CATSGIDSTDTQYF.

The chain carries TRBV28 and TRBJ2-3; D possibly matches TRBD1 or TRBD2 (5 bases each). The CDR3 contains 11 residues. Germline CDR1 MDHEN, CDR2 SYDVKM. V was trimmed by 7 bases and J by 9 bases, leaving 11 bases between them. CDR3 nucleotide sequence: TGTGCCAGCATGGGGGTCGGGACGCAGTATTTT. It is translated as CASMGVGTQYF.

This chain links TRBV12-3 or TRBV12-4 with TRBJ2-5; 13 bases line up with TRBD2. The length of the CDR3 is 18 residues. The DNA of the CDR3 is TGTACCTGCAGTCCACGCGCGGGACTAGCGGGATTCAGAGAGACCCAGTACTTC. Its protein is CTCSPRAGLAGFRETQYF.

Many counts were recorded for this clonotype. The rearrangement links TRBV12-3 or TRBV12-4 to TRBJ2-7, with TRBD1 matching over 7 bases. There are 15 residues in the CDR3. The ends lost 9 bases at V and 3 bases at J; junction bases unmatched: 14. CDR3 nucleotides: TGTGCCAGTGGTGTTTTGGGACAGAAAGTCTACGAGCAGTACTTC. Protein: CASGVLGQKVYEQYF.

The chain carries TRBV7-9 and TRBJ2-7; no definite D call. Germline V lookup: CDR1 SEHNR, CDR2 FQNEAQ (reference sequence). CDR3 length: 15 residues. V was trimmed by 2 bases and J by 1 base, leaving 12 bases between them. CDR3 nucleotides: TGTGCCAGCAGCTTATCTCAGGCCGGGTCCTACGAGCAGTACTTC. Its protein is CASSLSQAGSYEQYF.

The chain carries TRBV20-1 and TRBJ2-5, with 9 bases fitting TRBD2. The CDR3 consists of 12 residues. The V and J ends lost 1 base and 10 bases, in that order; junction bases with no gene match: 4. Germline V lookup: CDR1 DFQATT, CDR2 SNEGSKA (reference sequence). CDR3: CSARGTSDYQYF. Written as DNA, the CDR3 is TGCAGTGCTAGAGGGACTAGCGATTACCAGTACTTC.

The CDR3 loop reads CASSYSLSSTDTQYF. The CDR3, as DNA: TGTGCCAGCAGTTACTCTCTTTCTAGCACAGATACGCAGTATTTT. The rearrangement joins TRBV6-5 to TRBJ2-3; D is unclear. CDR1 is MNHEY and CDR2 is SVGAGI in the germline V gene. This CDR3 contains 15 residues. Trimming removed 0 bases at V and 0 bases at J, with 7 bases between.

This clonotype has only one observation. One end of the junction fails to match germline, which may point to a read error. The rearrangement links TRBV11-3 to TRBJ2-2; TRBD1 matches 8 bases. Germline V gene data show CDR1 as SGHNT and CDR2 as YENEEA. CDR3 size: 16 residues. Here the CDR3 DNA reads TGTGCCAACAGCATACGACAGGGGACAAACACCGGGGAGCTGTTTTTT. This gives the protein CANSIRQGTNTGELFF.

This clonotype has a count of ten or more. The chain joins TRBV20-1 to TRBJ1-3, with TRBD1 matching over 8 bases. This CDR3 is 16 amino acids long. Germline loops: CDR1 DFQATT, CDR2 SNEGSKA (reference sequence). J gave up 1 base and V 5 bases, and 10 bases lay outside the gene matches. The CDR3 here is CSARPTGGSSGNTIYF. CDR3 sequence (DNA): TGCAGTGCTCGACCAACAGGGGGATCTTCTGGAAACACCATATATTTT.

This clonotype has a count of ten or more. This sequence joins TRBV18 and TRBJ2-5; 9 nucleotides match TRBD2. V was pared by 3 bases and J by 2 bases, with 4 bases of the junction left unmatched. CDR3 length: 15 amino acids. Germline lookup yields CDR1 KGHSH and CDR2 LQKENI. The CDR3 DNA follows: TGTGCCAGCTCACCCAGGACTAGCGCTCAAGAGACCCAGTACTTC. It codes for CASSPRTSAQETQYF. Combining the CDR3 with reference TRBV18 and TRBJ2-5 gives the whole variable domain NAGVMQNPRHLVRRRGQEARLRCSPMKGHSHVYWYRQLPEEGLKFMVYLQKENIIDESGMPKERFSAEFPKEGPSILRIQQVVRGDSAAYFCASSPRTSAQETQYFGPGTRLLVL.

In its sample, this clonotype was seen many times. The rearrangement joins TRBV10-3 to TRBJ2-1; 15 bases fit TRBD2. V dropped 0 bases and J dropped 9; count of bases not matched to a gene: 0. CDR3 length equals 15 residues. Germline assignment: CDR1 ENHRY and CDR2 SYGVKD. CDR3 DNA sequence: TGTGCCATCAGTGAGTCGGGACTAGCGGGAGGTGAGCAGTTCTTC. Translated: CAISESGLAGGEQFF.

The V and J genes are TRBV12-3 or TRBV12-4 and TRBJ1-4, with TRBD1 as a possible D gene (5 bases). V lost 4 bases and J lost 6, with 15 bases in between. The CDR3 is 15 amino acids. The CDR3 DNA reads as TGTGCCAGCAGTTCCAGGGTTTGGGGCGATGAAAAACTGTTTTTT. This sequence encodes CASSSRVWGDEKLFF.

The J gene is TRBJ1-1, the V gene TRBV19; tentatively, D is TRBD1 (5 bases). The CDR3 totals 13 residues. Germline V gene sequence: CDR1 LNHDA, CDR2 SQIVND (reference sequence). With 7 bases removed from V and 1 base from J, the gap between germline ends came to 10 bases. CDR3 amino acids: CASIPTGNTEAFF. For the CDR3, the DNA is TGTGCCAGTATTCCCACAGGGAACACTGAAGCTTTCTTT.

At least ten counts were recorded for this clonotype. The chain uses TRBV27 and TRBJ2-1; TRBD1 agrees at 10 bases. Per germline, CDR1 MNHEY and CDR2 SMNVEV (reference sequence). The CDR3 consists of 14 residues. V lost 4 bases, J lost 7 bases, and 4 bases stayed unmatched. CDR3 amino acids: CASSSRTGGNEQFF. The CDR3 nucleotides are TGTGCCAGCAGTTCCCGGACAGGGGGGAATGAGCAGTTCTTC.

This chain joins TRBV28 and TRBJ1-6; D ambiguous. The CDR3 is 14 amino acids. Germline V gene data show CDR1 as MDHEN and CDR2 as SYDVKM. V was clipped by 8 bases and J by 0 bases, with 8 bases between them. The CDR3 DNA reads TGTGCCAGCCGGTTCAGCTCCTATAATTCACCCCTCCACTTT. This codes for CASRFSSYNSPLHF.

In its sample, this clonotype was seen many times. The chain employs TRBV3-1 and TRBJ1-2; the D is unclear. Looked up from germline, CDR1 is LGHDT and CDR2 is YNNKEL (reference sequence). Deletions cut 4 bases from V and 5 bases from J, with 8 bases between. This CDR3 comprises 12 residues. The CDR3 region is CASSRSEYGYTF. The CDR3, as DNA: TGTGCCAGCAGCCGGTCAGAATATGGCTACACCTTC.

In its sample, this clonotype was seen many times. The rearrangement uses TRBV5-1 and TRBJ2-5; 7 positions agree with TRBD2. In germline, CDR1 is SGHRS, CDR2 YFSETQ. The CDR3 is 15 amino acids. After removal of 6 bases from V and 6 bases from J, the junction contained 14 bases not matched to a gene. In nucleotides, the CDR3 is TGCGCCAGCACGGCTGAGCGGGACTGGCGGCAGACCCAGTACTTC. Protein product: CASTAERDWRQTQYF. The full variable domain, rest sourced from reference TRBV5-1 and TRBJ2-5, is KAGVTQTPRYLIKTRGQQVTLSCSPISGHRSVSWYQQTPGQGLQFLFEYFSETQRNKGNFPGRFSGRQFSNSRSEMNVSTLELGDSALYLCASTAERDWRQTQYFGPGTRLLVL.